This paragraph reports one T cell receptor (beta chain). 13 Jbeta primers and 60 Vbeta primers were used for the PCR. The protocol was immunoSEQ multiplex PCR, while the TCRdb copy is restricted to in-frame clones and leaves out a portion. Of some 130,000 clones in the sample, 60% to 75% are singletons; the top ten hold approximately 5.4%. The data derive from a study of cytomegalovirus exposure and HLA in healthy donors. Trimming stripped 1 base from V and 4 bases from J, with 8 bases between. CDR1 is LNHNV, CDR2 YYDKDF, per germline (reference sequence). The CDR3 has 15 residues. Sequencing input: PBMCs. The TCR was taken from a woman aged 45-65 years in good health and CMV-seropositive. J is TRBJ2-6 and V is TRBV15; no clear D. The CDR3 DNA sequence: TGTGCCACCAGCAGAGGAGGTCCCGGGGCCAACGTCCTGACTTTC. Its translation is CATSRGGPGANVLTF.